These 27 T cell receptor beta chains were sequenced from one sample in a study of blood T cell repertoires in COVID-19. The protocol was immunoSEQ multiplex PCR, while the TCRdb copy is restricted to in-frame clones and leaves out a portion. The sample yields approximately 130,000 clones, roughly four fifths seen once. Sequencing was done on a sample of PBMCs or T cells enriched from blood (not recorded which). These receptors all stem from a man under 40 who had recovered from COVID-19.

DNA of the CDR3: TGTGCCAGCGGGACGAGCGGGGGCACAGATACGCAGTATTTT. This translates into CASGTSGGTDTQYF. V usage is TRBV2 and J usage is TRBJ2-3, with 7 bases matching TRBD2. From germline, CDR1 is SNHLY and CDR2 FYNNEI. This CDR3 has 14 amino acids. Trimming at V came to 8 bases and at J to 1 base, leaving 6 bases not matched to a gene.

The genes are TRBV18 and TRBJ1-6, with TRBD1 matching over 8 bases. Germline V gives CDR1 KGHSH, CDR2 LQKENI. The CDR3 loop spans 14 amino acids. J lost 6 bases, V lost 3 bases, and 1 base had no gene match. CDR3 sequence (DNA): TGTGCCAGCTCACCGGGACAGGTTAATTCACCCCTCCACTTT. Protein sequence: CASSPGQVNSPLHF. The full variable domain, completed using reference TRBV18 and TRBJ1-6, is NAGVMQNPRHLVRRRGQEARLRCSPMKGHSHVYWYRQLPEEGLKFMVYLQKENIIDESGMPKERFSAEFPKEGPSILRIQQVVRGDSAAYFCASSPGQVNSPLHFGNGTRLTVT.

The CDR3 spells CASSLNRGKTEAFF. DNA of the CDR3: TGTGCCAGCAGTTTAAACAGGGGAAAAACTGAAGCTTTCTTT. The rearrangement links TRBV28 to TRBJ1-1; 7 bases line up with TRBD1. This CDR3 spans 14 amino acids. The germline gives CDR1 MDHEN, CDR2 SYDVKM. Trimming cost V 2 bases and J 5 bases; bases outside gene matches: 5. Variable domain in full (rest from reference TRBV28 and TRBJ1-1): DVKVTQSSRYLVKRTGEKVFLECVQDMDHENMFWYRQDPGLGLRLIYFSYDVKMKEKGDIPEGYSVSREKKERFSLILESASTNQTSMYLCASSLNRGKTEAFFGQGTRLTVV.

This clone was counted a single time. This chain links TRBV27 with TRBJ1-4; 7 positions agree with TRBD1. Per germline, CDR1 MNHEY and CDR2 SMNVEV (reference sequence). V lost 5 bases and J lost 8; bases outside the gene matches: 8. This CDR3 has 14 amino acids. CDR3 amino acids: CASSPTGAGEKLFF. Here the CDR3 DNA reads TGTGCCAGCAGTCCTACAGGGGCGGGAGAAAAACTGTTTTTT.

The rearrangement uses TRBV7-9 and TRBJ2-1, with 10 bases lining up with TRBD1. CDR3 length: 15 residues. CDR1 SEHNR and CDR2 FQNEAQ come from the germline V gene (reference sequence). Trimming at V came to 3 bases and at J to 8 bases, leaving 7 bases not matched to a gene. The CDR3 protein is CASSFPGQGIHEQFF. The DNA of the CDR3 is TGTGCCAGCAGCTTCCCGGGACAGGGGATTCATGAGCAGTTCTTC. The full variable domain, rest sourced from reference TRBV7-9 and TRBJ2-1, is DTGVSQNPRHKITKRGQNVTFRCDPISEHNRLYWYRQTLGQGPEFLTYFQNEAQLEKSRLLSDRFSAERPKGSFSTLEIQRTEQGDSAMYLCASSFPGQGIHEQFFGPGTRLTVL.

The chain employs TRBV6-5 and TRBJ2-2; no firm D call. V dropped 9 bases and J dropped 1 base, with 6 bases sitting between them. This CDR3 comprises 12 residues. Germline loops: CDR1 MNHEY, CDR2 SVGAGI. As DNA, the CDR3 is TGTGCCAGTCAGGAGAACACCGGGGAGCTGTTTTTT. As protein: CASQENTGELFF.

The chain uses TRBV7-9 and TRBJ2-1; the D gene is possibly TRBD2 (6 bases). Germline loops: CDR1 SEHNR, CDR2 FQNEAQ (reference sequence). Trimming cost V 4 bases and J 7 bases, with 17 bases left between them. CDR3 length equals 15 residues. CDR3 sequence reads: CASSSPGLESNEQFF. The CDR3 DNA follows: TGTGCCAGCAGCTCCCCGGGACTGGAGTCGAATGAGCAGTTCTTC.

The V gene is TRBV29-1, the J gene TRBJ2-7; TRBD2 might be the D (6 bases). Trimming removed 4 bases from V and 0 bases from J, with 7 bases in between. Germline V lookup: CDR1 SQVTM, CDR2 ANQGSEA. The CDR3 runs to 12 residues. The DNA for the CDR3 is TGCAGCGTTGGCGGGAACTCCTACGAGCAGTACTTC. Translated, it gives CSVGGNSYEQYF.

The rearrangement joins TRBV6-5 to TRBJ1-1, with D unresolved. Looked up from germline, CDR1 is MNHEY and CDR2 is SVGAGI. V was pared by 4 bases and J by 0 bases, with 9 bases between. This CDR3 is built from 14 residues. Here the CDR3 reads CASSFREVNTEAFF. The CDR3 nucleotides read TGTGCCAGCAGTTTCCGTGAGGTGAACACTGAAGCTTTCTTT.

The V gene is TRBV3-1 (or the pseudogene TRBV3-2), the J gene TRBJ1-5; 7 nucleotides line up with TRBD1. V lost 1 base to trimming and J lost 3 bases; unmatched junction nucleotides: 6. The CDR3 loop spans 16 amino acids. The germline V gene has CDR1 LGHDT and CDR2 YNNKEL (reference sequence). CDR3 amino acids: CASSQGIGGLNQPQHF. CDR3 sequence (DNA): TGTGCCAGCAGCCAAGGAATAGGGGGCCTCAATCAGCCCCAGCATTTT.

The chain is built from TRBV28 and TRBJ1-5; TRBD1 might be the D (6 bases). Germline lookup yields CDR1 MDHEN and CDR2 SYDVKM. The CDR3 has 13 amino acids. Deletions cut 8 bases from V and 2 bases from J, with 10 bases between. The CDR3 bases are TGTGCCAGCCAAGCAGGGGGCAATCAGCCCCAGCATTTT. The encoded protein is CASQAGGNQPQHF.

The rearrangement uses TRBV4-1 and TRBJ2-1, with 9 bases aligning to TRBD1. This CDR3 is 17 amino acids long. Germline V lookup: CDR1 MGHRA, CDR2 YSYEKL. Trimming at V came to 5 bases and at J to 1 base, leaving 9 bases not matched to a gene. The CDR3 nucleotides read TGCGCCAGCAGCGCAATAGAAGGACAGGGGTCCTACAATGAGCAGTTCTTC. Its protein product is CASSAIEGQGSYNEQFF.

This clone was counted only a few times. The rearrangement joins TRBV10-1 to TRBJ1-1, with 7 bases aligning to TRBD1. With 4 bases clipped from V and 1 base from J, the junction kept 0 bases outside the gene matches. The length of the CDR3 is 13 residues. Germline V lookup: CDR1 WNHNN, CDR2 SYGVQD (reference sequence). The CDR3 nucleotides are TGCGCCAGCAGTGGACAGGGGAACACTGAAGCTTTCTTT. Translating it yields CASSGQGNTEAFF.

V usage is TRBV10-1 and J usage is TRBJ2-3; D is possibly TRBD1 (6 bases). The CDR3 contains 18 residues. The V end was cut by 6 bases, the J end by 2 bases, with 24 bases between. Germline-derived CDR1 and CDR2 are WNHNN and SYGVQD (reference sequence). The DNA for the CDR3 is TGCGCCAGCAGCGGCTACGAGGGGGACGATCGGTCCACAGATACGCAGTATTTT. Translating gives CASSGYEGDDRSTDTQYF.

This clone has at least ten counts. This chain connects TRBV2 to TRBJ1-5, with 9 bases matching TRBD1. The CDR3 runs to 16 residues. In germline, CDR1 is SNHLY, CDR2 FYNNEI. The ends lost 6 bases at V and 2 bases at J; junction bases unmatched: 8. The CDR3 is CASSLLGQGGNQPQHF. The CDR3 region has the DNA TGTGCCAGCAGCCTACTGGGACAGGGTGGCAATCAGCCCCAGCATTTT.

This clone was detected a few times. This chain uses TRBV2 with TRBJ2-7; D remains unclear. Germline V CDR1 and CDR2: SNHLY, FYNNEI. V shed 5 bases and J shed 6 bases, with 11 bases lying between them. This CDR3 is 12 amino acids long. The CDR3 is CASSQELFEQYV. The CDR3 DNA follows: TGTGCCAGCAGTCAAGAACTCTTCGAGCAGTACGTC.

The V call is TRBV6-2 or TRBV6-3, the J call TRBJ2-7; 7 positions agree with TRBD2. The CDR3 length is 17 residues. The trim removed 2 bases at V and 4 bases at J, leaving 14 bases unmatched. Per germline, CDR1 MNHEY and CDR2 SVGEGT. CDR3 sequence reads: CASSYRASGGMWYEQYF. The CDR3 region has the DNA TGTGCCAGCAGTTACAGAGCTAGCGGAGGGATGTGGTACGAGCAGTACTTC.

The chain uses TRBV18 and TRBJ2-5; D might be TRBD2 (5 bases). This CDR3 spans 17 amino acids. Per the germline V gene, CDR1 is KGHSH and CDR2 is LQKENI. V was clipped by 0 bases and J by 0 bases, with 14 bases between them. Here the CDR3 DNA reads TGTGCCAGCTCACCACCTCAATTCCGGGGATACCAAGAGACCCAGTACTTC. Translating it yields CASSPPQFRGYQETQYF.

The J gene is TRBJ2-5, the V gene TRBV2; a weak D match, TRBD2 (6 bases). V shed 1 base and J shed 5 bases, with 14 bases lying between them. CDR1 and CDR2 (germline): SNHLY, FYNNEI. This CDR3 region has 15 residues. The CDR3 protein is CASSEVGGLGETQYF. The DNA for the CDR3 is TGTGCCAGCAGTGAAGTTGGGGGACTCGGGGAGACCCAGTACTTC.

The chain recombines TRBV5-1 with TRBJ2-3; D remains unclear. This CDR3 is 12 amino acids long. Trimming left V 2 bases short and J 3 bases short, with 4 bases between. Germline CDR1 reads SGHRS; CDR2 reads YFSETQ. The CDR3 reads CASSFSTDTQYF. CDR3 DNA sequence: TGCGCCAGCAGCTTCTCTACAGATACGCAGTATTTT. Full variable domain (remainder filled in from reference TRBV5-1 and TRBJ2-3): KAGVTQTPRYLIKTRGQQVTLSCSPISGHRSVSWYQQTPGQGLQFLFEYFSETQRNKGNFPGRFSGRQFSNSRSEMNVSTLELGDSALYLCASSFSTDTQYFGPGTRLTVL.

The genes are TRBV7-2 and TRBJ2-2, with TRBD1 matching over 7 bases. CDR1 and CDR2 from the germline V gene are SGHTA and FQGNSA. After removal of 5 bases from V and 0 bases from J, the junction contained 6 bases not matched to a gene. There are 16 residues in the CDR3. CDR3 loop: CASSKGQLANTGELFF. The DNA of the CDR3 is TGTGCCAGCAGCAAGGGACAGCTAGCGAACACCGGGGAGCTGTTTTTT.

This clone was seen only a few times. CDR3 residues: CASGWTSEGTQYF. CDR3 nucleotides: TGTGCCAGCGGATGGACTAGCGAGGGTACGCAGTATTTT. The chain employs TRBV2 and TRBJ2-3; the match to TRBD2 covers 9 bases. In germline, CDR1 is SNHLY, CDR2 FYNNEI. The CDR3 extends over 13 amino acids. Trimming removed 8 bases from V and 8 bases from J; junction bases left unmatched: 8.

In its sample, this clone was seen once. The chain uses TRBV4-1 and TRBJ1-3, with 9 bases that match TRBD1. CDR3 length: 15 amino acids. V trimming: 4 bases; J trimming: 4 bases; junction bases outside the gene matches: 5. Germline V lookup: CDR1 MGHRA, CDR2 YSYEKL. The CDR3 bases are TGCGCCAGCAGCCGGGACGGGACAGGGGGAAACACCATATATTTT. Encoded protein: CASSRDGTGGNTIYF.

V and J are TRBV7-9 and TRBJ1-2; unclear D gene. V dropped 5 bases and J dropped 7 bases, with 11 bases sitting between them. The CDR3 is made up of 12 amino acids. Germline CDR1 and CDR2: SEHNR and FQNEAQ (reference sequence). CDR3 loop: CASSPVGVGYTF. CDR3 in DNA: TGTGCCAGCAGCCCGGTGGGCGTTGGCTACACCTTC.

V gene TRBV6-5 combines with J gene TRBJ2-3; 8 bases align to TRBD1. From germline, CDR1 is MNHEY and CDR2 SVGAGI. Germline trimming cut 6 bases from V and 1 base from J; bases unmatched to any gene: 6. The CDR3 contains 15 residues. The CDR3 DNA follows: TGTGCCAGCAGGAACGGACAGGGAGGCACAGATACGCAGTATTTT. Residues: CASRNGQGGTDTQYF.

This clone was counted a few times. The J gene is TRBJ2-7, the V gene TRBV11-2; TRBD1 matches at 8 bases. Germline loops: CDR1 SGHAT, CDR2 FQNNGV. The CDR3 covers 15 residues. Trimming removed 5 bases from V and 0 bases from J; junction bases left unmatched: 6. The CDR3 bases are TGTGCCAGCAGCCGCACAGGGGGGCCCTCCTACGAGCAGTACGTC. This gives the protein CASSRTGGPSYEQYV.

The chain couples TRBV12-5 to TRBJ2-1, with D uncertain. CDR3 length equals 12 residues. Germline-derived CDR1 and CDR2 are LGHNT and FRNRAP. Trimming shortened V by 4 bases and J by 8 bases, and 9 bases separated the two germline ends. CDR3 protein: CASGSLADEQFF. The CDR3 DNA is TGTGCTAGTGGTTCGTTAGCCGATGAGCAGTTCTTC.